This is a list of T cell receptor beta chains from one sample in a study of T cells and Merkel cell carcinoma outcomes. TCRdb's copy holds only in-frame clones and misses some; the assay was immunoSEQ multiplex PCR. The repertoire includes about 510 clones, about 90% of them detected once, and about 12% sits in the top ten. The sequenced material came from tumor tissue from Merkel cell carcinoma. All receptors derive from a human donor with Merkel cell carcinoma. Both conserved end residues are part of each CDR3. Fields, in order: V gene, J gene, D gene, CDR3 length, CDR3 protein. The D gene is left open where the match is weak.

v_call: TRBV7-6
j_call: TRBJ2-7
d_call: TRBD1
cdr3_length: 13
cdr3_aa: CASSTGTVYEQYF

v_call: TRBV28
j_call: TRBJ2-6
d_call: TRBD1
cdr3_length: 15
cdr3_aa: CASNQGAEGANVLTF

v_call: TRBV29-1
j_call: TRBJ2-7
d_call: -
cdr3_length: 13
cdr3_aa: CSVGLGHPYEQYF

v_call: TRBV13
j_call: TRBJ2-7
d_call: -
cdr3_length: 13
cdr3_aa: CASSLRGSYEQYF

v_call: TRBV11-1
j_call: TRBJ2-5
d_call: -
cdr3_length: 15
cdr3_aa: CASSLVRDGGGAQYF

v_call: TRBV15
j_call: TRBJ2-2
d_call: -
cdr3_length: 16
cdr3_aa: CATSRAGLSNTGELFF

v_call: TRBV30
j_call: TRBJ2-5
d_call: TRBD1
cdr3_length: 16
cdr3_aa: CAWSDLPPGTGETQYF

v_call: TRBV5-6
j_call: TRBJ1-1
d_call: -
cdr3_length: 12
cdr3_aa: CASSLRGSEAFF

v_call: TRBV5-1
j_call: TRBJ2-1
d_call: -
cdr3_length: 13
cdr3_aa: CASSSAVLDEQFF

v_call: TRBV15
j_call: TRBJ2-1
d_call: TRBD2
cdr3_length: 17
cdr3_aa: CATSRDPPSGSYNEQFF

v_call: TRBV9
j_call: TRBJ2-1
d_call: -
cdr3_length: 15
cdr3_aa: CASSESWGSYNEQFF

v_call: TRBV5-1
j_call: TRBJ1-2
d_call: TRBD1
cdr3_length: 17
cdr3_aa: CASSSTGGPQANYDYTF

v_call: TRBV27
j_call: TRBJ2-7
d_call: -
cdr3_length: 14
cdr3_aa: CASSSQGTPRLAYF

v_call: TRBV14
j_call: TRBJ2-2
d_call: -
cdr3_length: 18
cdr3_aa: CASSQTPRARPRGGELFF

v_call: TRBV5-4
j_call: TRBJ2-5
d_call: -
cdr3_length: 11
cdr3_aa: CASSLLGTQYF

v_call: TRBV14
j_call: TRBJ2-2
d_call: -
cdr3_length: 14
cdr3_aa: CASSQARYTGELFF

v_call: TRBV27
j_call: TRBJ2-7
d_call: -
cdr3_length: 13
cdr3_aa: CASSLGLQYEQYF

v_call: TRBV2
j_call: TRBJ1-5
d_call: -
cdr3_length: 15
cdr3_aa: CASRRDGGLEQPQHF

v_call: TRBV7-9
j_call: TRBJ2-5
d_call: TRBD1
cdr3_length: 15
cdr3_aa: CASSLGDRGQETQYF

v_call: TRBV19
j_call: TRBJ2-2
d_call: TRBD2
cdr3_length: 16
cdr3_aa: CASSISSGRGTGELFF

v_call: TRBV28
j_call: TRBJ1-2
d_call: -
cdr3_length: 16
cdr3_aa: CASTIVGGRAQYGYTF

v_call: TRBV19
j_call: TRBJ1-2
d_call: TRBD1
cdr3_length: 14
cdr3_aa: CASSSSRTGGGYTF

v_call: TRBV14
j_call: TRBJ2-3
d_call: TRBD2
cdr3_length: 15
cdr3_aa: CASSQMSGSTVTQYF

v_call: TRBV27
j_call: TRBJ2-7
d_call: -
cdr3_length: 14
cdr3_aa: CASKGLGVGYEQYF

v_call: TRBV7-8
j_call: TRBJ1-4
d_call: -
cdr3_length: 17
cdr3_aa: CASSPKAGPNFNEKLFF

v_call: TRBV18
j_call: TRBJ2-3
d_call: TRBD1
cdr3_length: 17
cdr3_aa: CASSHNRDRPFTDTQYF

v_call: TRBV5-4
j_call: TRBJ2-7
d_call: -
cdr3_length: 16
cdr3_aa: CASSLALGKFSYEQYF

v_call: TRBV2
j_call: TRBJ2-6
d_call: -
cdr3_length: 15
cdr3_aa: CASSSQGSGANVLTF

v_call: TRBV5-1
j_call: TRBJ2-3
d_call: -
cdr3_length: 14
cdr3_aa: CASSFDRSTDTQYF

v_call: TRBV7-8
j_call: TRBJ2-7
d_call: TRBD2
cdr3_length: 11
cdr3_aa: CASSNAGLEYF

v_call: TRBV7-9
j_call: TRBJ2-2
d_call: TRBD2
cdr3_length: 15
cdr3_aa: CASSLSLADTGELFF

v_call: TRBV7-8
j_call: TRBJ2-1
d_call: TRBD2
cdr3_length: 15
cdr3_aa: CASSFPGLVGDEQFF

v_call: TRBV11-3
j_call: TRBJ2-1
d_call: -
cdr3_length: 12
cdr3_aa: CASSESTGRQFF

v_call: TRBV13
j_call: TRBJ2-3
d_call: TRBD2
cdr3_length: 17
cdr3_aa: CASTGLAGTISTDTQYF

v_call: TRBV21-1
j_call: TRBJ1-1
d_call: -
cdr3_length: 14
cdr3_aa: CAGGAGTDNTEAFF

v_call: TRBV7-9
j_call: TRBJ2-6
d_call: -
cdr3_length: 17
cdr3_aa: CASSSQGHSSGANVLTF

v_call: TRBV10-1
j_call: TRBJ2-7
d_call: -
cdr3_length: 12
cdr3_aa: CASSEDGDSQYF

v_call: TRBV5-1
j_call: TRBJ2-3
d_call: TRBD1
cdr3_length: 15
cdr3_aa: CASSPDRGSADTQYF

v_call: TRBV29-1
j_call: TRBJ1-1
d_call: -
cdr3_length: 12
cdr3_aa: CSVVFGNTEAFF

v_call: TRBV7-9
j_call: TRBJ2-7
d_call: -
cdr3_length: 12
cdr3_aa: CASSQEIYEQYF

v_call: TRBV4-2
j_call: TRBJ2-3
d_call: -
cdr3_length: 14
cdr3_aa: CASSQDQTTDTQYF

v_call: TRBV19
j_call: TRBJ2-2
d_call: -
cdr3_length: 11
cdr3_aa: CASRHAGELFF

v_call: TRBV5-1
j_call: TRBJ2-1
d_call: TRBD2
cdr3_length: 15
cdr3_aa: CASSLRTRSINEQFF

v_call: TRBV18
j_call: TRBJ2-5
d_call: -
cdr3_length: 13
cdr3_aa: CASSPGLQETQYF

v_call: TRBV7-9
j_call: TRBJ2-1
d_call: TRBD2
cdr3_length: 14
cdr3_aa: CASSEGLAYNEQFF

v_call: TRBV9
j_call: TRBJ1-3
d_call: -
cdr3_length: 16
cdr3_aa: CASSNNRVFSGNTIYF

v_call: TRBV9
j_call: TRBJ2-1
d_call: -
cdr3_length: 12
cdr3_aa: CASSALGNEQFF

v_call: TRBV4-1
j_call: TRBJ2-2
d_call: TRBD2
cdr3_length: 15
cdr3_aa: CASSRPRTSTGELFF

v_call: TRBV4-1
j_call: TRBJ2-7
d_call: -
cdr3_length: 15
cdr3_aa: CASSQEERVYYEQYF

v_call: TRBV14
j_call: TRBJ1-2
d_call: -
cdr3_length: 14
cdr3_aa: CASRSGTHPYGYTF

v_call: TRBV14
j_call: TRBJ1-2
d_call: -
cdr3_length: 15
cdr3_aa: CASSQGARWDYGYTF

v_call: TRBV4-1
j_call: TRBJ1-2
d_call: TRBD1
cdr3_length: 14
cdr3_aa: CASSQNTGEEGYTF

v_call: TRBV7-8
j_call: TRBJ2-1
d_call: TRBD2
cdr3_length: 12
cdr3_aa: CASSRGLAEQFF

v_call: TRBV18
j_call: TRBJ2-6
d_call: -
cdr3_length: 18
cdr3_aa: CASSPPKDITSRANVLTF

v_call: TRBV2
j_call: TRBJ2-1
d_call: -
cdr3_length: 15
cdr3_aa: CASSEISGSYNEQFF

v_call: TRBV30
j_call: TRBJ2-3
d_call: -
cdr3_length: 13
cdr3_aa: CAWRGDITDTQYF

v_call: TRBV4-1
j_call: TRBJ2-5
d_call: -
cdr3_length: 16
cdr3_aa: CASSQGASAIQETQYF

v_call: TRBV28
j_call: TRBJ2-1
d_call: TRBD2
cdr3_length: 15
cdr3_aa: CASSIGTSGYNEQFF

v_call: TRBV6-5
j_call: TRBJ2-6
d_call: -
cdr3_length: 10
cdr3_aa: CAVGANVLTF

v_call: TRBV6-6
j_call: TRBJ2-3
d_call: -
cdr3_length: 15
cdr3_aa: CASSPKRLGTDTQYF